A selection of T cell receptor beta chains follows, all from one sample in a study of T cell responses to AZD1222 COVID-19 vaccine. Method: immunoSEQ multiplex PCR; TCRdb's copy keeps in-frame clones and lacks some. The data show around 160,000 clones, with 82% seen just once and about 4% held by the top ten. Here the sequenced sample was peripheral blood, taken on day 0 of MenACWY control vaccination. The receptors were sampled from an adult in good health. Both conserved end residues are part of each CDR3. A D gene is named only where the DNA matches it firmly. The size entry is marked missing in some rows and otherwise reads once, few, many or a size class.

cdr3_nt: TGTGCCAGCAGCCTGGCGACAGGGAGATATGGCTACACCTTC
cdr3_aa: CASSLATGRYGYTF
j_call: TRBJ1-2
v_call: TRBV5-6
d_call: TRBD1
clone_size: .

cdr3_nt: TGTGCCAGCAGCTTACAGGGTCGCGAGCAGTACTTC
cdr3_aa: CASSLQGREQYF
j_call: TRBJ2-7
v_call: TRBV13
d_call: .
clone_size: .

cdr3_nt: TGTGCCAGTAGAAAACCGGGACAGTCCACCGGGGAGCTGTTTTTT
cdr3_aa: CASRKPGQSTGELFF
j_call: TRBJ2-2
v_call: TRBV19
d_call: TRBD1
clone_size: .

cdr3_nt: TGTGCCAGCTCACCCTTGGGACAGACGAGCACAGATACGCAGTATTTT
cdr3_aa: CASSPLGQTSTDTQYF
j_call: TRBJ2-3
v_call: TRBV18
d_call: TRBD1
clone_size: .

cdr3_nt: TGTGCCAGCAGCCTCGGTGGGCGTTCTGGCTACACCTTC
cdr3_aa: CASSLGGRSGYTF
j_call: TRBJ1-2
v_call: TRBV28
d_call: .
clone_size: .

cdr3_nt: TGTGCCAGCACCCTGACAGGGGGGGAGACTGAAGCTTTCTTT
cdr3_aa: CASTLTGGETEAFF
j_call: TRBJ1-1
v_call: TRBV27
d_call: TRBD1
clone_size: once

cdr3_nt: TGTGCCAGCAGTATCACCGACAGGGTAGAGACCCAGTACTTC
cdr3_aa: CASSITDRVETQYF
j_call: TRBJ2-5
v_call: TRBV2
d_call: TRBD1
clone_size: .

cdr3_nt: TGTGCCAGTAGCCCGAATGCGGGGGTTAATGAAAAACTGTTTTTT
cdr3_aa: CASSPNAGVNEKLFF
j_call: TRBJ1-4
v_call: TRBV19
d_call: .
clone_size: .

cdr3_nt: TGTGCCAGCAGCCCCCCGGGGACTGGAAACACCATATATTTT
cdr3_aa: CASSPPGTGNTIYF
j_call: TRBJ1-3
v_call: TRBV9
d_call: .
clone_size: .

cdr3_nt: TGCAGTGCTAGGGGTGGTCTGGTCTACACCTTC
cdr3_aa: CSARGGLVYTF
j_call: TRBJ1-2
v_call: TRBV20-1
d_call: .
clone_size: .

cdr3_nt: TGTGCCAGCAGCGGACAGGTCAACACTGAAGCTTTCTTT
cdr3_aa: CASSGQVNTEAFF
j_call: TRBJ1-1
v_call: TRBV7-9
d_call: TRBD1
clone_size: .

cdr3_nt: TGTGCCAGCAGTTACTCAGGGACAGGGGAGACCCAGTACTTC
cdr3_aa: CASSYSGTGETQYF
j_call: TRBJ2-5
v_call: TRBV6-5
d_call: TRBD1
clone_size: .

cdr3_nt: TGTGCCAGTAGTCAACGACAGACAACTAATGAAAAACTGTTTTTT
cdr3_aa: CASSQRQTTNEKLFF
j_call: TRBJ1-4
v_call: TRBV19
d_call: .
clone_size: .

cdr3_nt: TGTGCCAGCAGTGATCAGGGGTTGGCTAACTATGGCTACACCTTC
cdr3_aa: CASSDQGLANYGYTF
j_call: TRBJ1-2
v_call: TRBV25-1
d_call: .
clone_size: .

cdr3_nt: TGTGCCAGCAGGCAAGCGGGAAAGACAGATACGCAGTATTTT
cdr3_aa: CASRQAGKTDTQYF
j_call: TRBJ2-3
v_call: TRBV7-2
d_call: TRBD2
clone_size: .

cdr3_nt: TGTGCCAGCAGCTTGAGCGGGGGGACCTACAATGAGCAGTTCTTC
cdr3_aa: CASSLSGGTYNEQFF
j_call: TRBJ2-1
v_call: TRBV7-7
d_call: TRBD2
clone_size: .

cdr3_nt: TGTGCCAGTACCCGGACAGAGAACACTGAAGCTTTCTTT
cdr3_aa: CASTRTENTEAFF
j_call: TRBJ1-1
v_call: TRBV19
d_call: .
clone_size: once

cdr3_nt: TGTGCCAGCAGCAGGACCGGGACACTCTACGAGCAGTACTTC
cdr3_aa: CASSRTGTLYEQYF
j_call: TRBJ2-7
v_call: TRBV7-9
d_call: .
clone_size: .

cdr3_nt: TGCGCCAGCAGCGTTGGGGGCCTTGAAGATACGCAGTATTTT
cdr3_aa: CASSVGGLEDTQYF
j_call: TRBJ2-3
v_call: TRBV5-1
d_call: .
clone_size: .

cdr3_nt: TGTGCCAGCAGTTACCATGGGGGCACTGAAGCTTTCTTT
cdr3_aa: CASSYHGGTEAFF
j_call: TRBJ1-1
v_call: TRBV6-6
d_call: .
clone_size: .

cdr3_nt: TGTGCCAGCAGCTGGACTATGGGGGTCCGGGGTGAAAAACTGTTTTTT
cdr3_aa: CASSWTMGVRGEKLFF
j_call: TRBJ1-4
v_call: TRBV5-6
d_call: .
clone_size: .

cdr3_nt: TGTGCCAGCAGCGCCCGACTAGCGGGGGCCGGGGAGCTGTTTTTT
cdr3_aa: CASSARLAGAGELFF
j_call: TRBJ2-2
v_call: TRBV7-9
d_call: TRBD2
clone_size: few

cdr3_nt: TGTGCCAGCAGTGAATTGTCAGGGACTTACGAGCAGTACTTC
cdr3_aa: CASSELSGTYEQYF
j_call: TRBJ2-7
v_call: TRBV6-1
d_call: .
clone_size: .

cdr3_nt: TGCGCCAGCAGCCCCGGACAGGACAAAAGGGTGTTTTTT
cdr3_aa: CASSPGQDKRVFF
j_call: TRBJ1-4
v_call: TRBV5-1
d_call: TRBD1
clone_size: .

cdr3_nt: TGTGCCAGCAGTAACCGGGACAGGGGTCAGCCCCAGCATTTT
cdr3_aa: CASSNRDRGQPQHF
j_call: TRBJ1-5
v_call: TRBV6-6
d_call: TRBD1
clone_size: .

cdr3_nt: TGTGCCAGCAGTGTACTGACTAGCGGGGGGCGGAGCTCCTACGAGCAGTACTTC
cdr3_aa: CASSVLTSGGRSSYEQYF
j_call: TRBJ2-7
v_call: TRBV2
d_call: TRBD2
clone_size: .

cdr3_nt: TGTGCCAGCAGGGGGACAGGGGGCACCGGGGAGCTGTTTTTT
cdr3_aa: CASRGTGGTGELFF
j_call: TRBJ2-2
v_call: TRBV5-6
d_call: TRBD1
clone_size: .

cdr3_nt: TGCACCAGCAGCCCAGTTTATAGCAATCAGCCCCAGCATTTT
cdr3_aa: CTSSPVYSNQPQHF
j_call: TRBJ1-5
v_call: TRBV1
d_call: .
clone_size: .

cdr3_nt: TGCGCCAGCAGCTTGGACCCCCGGGGCTACGAGCAGTACTTC
cdr3_aa: CASSLDPRGYEQYF
j_call: TRBJ2-7
v_call: TRBV5-1
d_call: .
clone_size: .

cdr3_nt: TGTGCCAGCAGAGTGGCAGTCTTCACAGATACGCAGTATTTT
cdr3_aa: CASRVAVFTDTQYF
j_call: TRBJ2-3
v_call: TRBV27
d_call: .
clone_size: .

cdr3_nt: TGCAGCGTTGCCGAGGGTAGCTACAATGAGCAGTTCTTC
cdr3_aa: CSVAEGSYNEQFF
j_call: TRBJ2-1
v_call: TRBV29-1
d_call: .
clone_size: .

cdr3_nt: TGCAGCGTTTTTCCGGGACAGGGATCCAACGAGCAGTACTTC
cdr3_aa: CSVFPGQGSNEQYF
j_call: TRBJ2-7
v_call: TRBV29-1
d_call: TRBD1
clone_size: .

cdr3_nt: TGTGCCAGCAGCTTGGAGGCAGGGAGGGACGGCTACACCTTC
cdr3_aa: CASSLEAGRDGYTF
j_call: TRBJ1-2
v_call: TRBV5-4
d_call: .
clone_size: .

cdr3_nt: TGTGCCAGCAGTGAAGACATTGGGGGCAGGGGGCGGACCCAGTACTTC
cdr3_aa: CASSEDIGGRGRTQYF
j_call: TRBJ2-5
v_call: TRBV6-1
d_call: TRBD1
clone_size: once

cdr3_nt: TGTGCCAGCAGAGAGCAGGGAGACACTGAAGCTTTCTTT
cdr3_aa: CASREQGDTEAFF
j_call: TRBJ1-1
v_call: TRBV25-1
d_call: .
clone_size: .

cdr3_nt: TGTGCCAGTAGTATAGATCAACGCCAGCCCCAGCATTTT
cdr3_aa: CASSIDQRQPQHF
j_call: TRBJ1-5
v_call: TRBV19
d_call: .
clone_size: .

cdr3_nt: TGTGCCAGCACCCCCGCCCCTAGGGGTTCACCCCTCCACTTT
cdr3_aa: CASTPAPRGSPLHF
j_call: TRBJ1-6
v_call: TRBV2
d_call: .
clone_size: .

cdr3_nt: TGTGCCAGCAGACAGGGTCCTGAAAACATTCAGTACTTC
cdr3_aa: CASRQGPENIQYF
j_call: TRBJ2-4
v_call: TRBV6-5
d_call: .
clone_size: .

cdr3_nt: TGCGCCAGCAGCTTTAGCGGGGGGACCTCCTACGAGCAGTACTTC
cdr3_aa: CASSFSGGTSYEQYF
j_call: TRBJ2-7
v_call: TRBV5-1
d_call: TRBD2
clone_size: .

cdr3_nt: TGTGCCAGCTCTTCATCGGCCCAGGTAGCGGGAAACACCATATATTTT
cdr3_aa: CASSSSAQVAGNTIYF
j_call: TRBJ1-3
v_call: TRBV18
d_call: .
clone_size: once

cdr3_nt: TGTGCCAGCAGCTCAGCGAATTCACCCCTCCACTTT
cdr3_aa: CASSSANSPLHF
j_call: TRBJ1-6
v_call: TRBV5-8
d_call: .
clone_size: .

cdr3_nt: TGTGCCAGCAGTTACGACCGCACCGGGGAGCTGTTTTTT
cdr3_aa: CASSYDRTGELFF
j_call: TRBJ2-2
v_call: TRBV6-5
d_call: .
clone_size: .

cdr3_nt: TGTGCCAGTAGTATTAGGGACAGGGGACAGCCCCAGCATTTT
cdr3_aa: CASSIRDRGQPQHF
j_call: TRBJ1-5
v_call: TRBV19
d_call: TRBD1
clone_size: .

cdr3_nt: TGTGCCAGCAGCTTAGGAGGGACGGGCTACAATGAGCAGTTCTTC
cdr3_aa: CASSLGGTGYNEQFF
j_call: TRBJ2-1
v_call: TRBV7-9
d_call: .
clone_size: .

cdr3_nt: TGCAGTGCTAGTAATGTGGGACAGGGGGCCCGGCAGCCCCAGCATTTT
cdr3_aa: CSASNVGQGARQPQHF
j_call: TRBJ1-5
v_call: TRBV20-1
d_call: TRBD1
clone_size: .

cdr3_nt: TGCGCCAGCAGCCTGAGGACAGGGGCGGAAAAACTGTTTTTT
cdr3_aa: CASSLRTGAEKLFF
j_call: TRBJ1-4
v_call: TRBV4-1
d_call: TRBD1
clone_size: .

cdr3_nt: TGTGCCAGCAGCTTAGACAGGGGGCCCTTAGCTAACTATGGCTACACCTTC
cdr3_aa: CASSLDRGPLANYGYTF
j_call: TRBJ1-2
v_call: TRBV11-2
d_call: TRBD1
clone_size: once

cdr3_nt: TGCGCCAGCAGCCATCTACCGGGACAGGTTTTGCAAAAACTGTTTTTT
cdr3_aa: CASSHLPGQVLQKLFF
j_call: TRBJ1-4
v_call: TRBV4-1
d_call: TRBD1
clone_size: .

cdr3_nt: TGTGCCAGCAGCTTCGGCGGGACCCCCTACAATGAGCAGTTCTTC
cdr3_aa: CASSFGGTPYNEQFF
j_call: TRBJ2-1
v_call: TRBV7-3
d_call: .
clone_size: .

cdr3_nt: TGTGCCAGCAGTTGGACGGCTGCGGAAGCTTTCTTT
cdr3_aa: CASSWTAAEAFF
j_call: TRBJ1-1
v_call: TRBV2
d_call: .
clone_size: .

cdr3_nt: TGTGCCAGCAGTGAAAGGGCATTCGCAGATACGCAGTATTTT
cdr3_aa: CASSERAFADTQYF
j_call: TRBJ2-3
v_call: TRBV2
d_call: .
clone_size: .